The 6 T cell receptor beta chains reported below all come from one sample, sequenced in a study of CD8 T cells in Susac syndrome. RNA, at about 0.45 to 1 ug, was reverse transcribed with random hexamers. TCRdb re-analysed the immunoSEQ multiplex PCR reads in MiXCR, keeping a single row per CDR3 protein. Here the sample spans about 140,000 distinct CDR3 sequences, just under 95% being singletons. Sequenced material: CD4+ T cells from PBMCs. All receptors come from a human donor with Susac syndrome.

The V call is TRBV20-1, the J call TRBJ2-5; a possible D gene is TRBD2 (5 bases). Trimming shortened V by 1 base and J by 4 bases, and 13 bases separated the two germline ends. The germline gives CDR1 DFQATT, CDR2 SNEGSKA (reference sequence). The CDR3 runs to 14 residues. The CDR3 bases are TGCAGTGCTAGAGTTCCCAGCGGCGTAGAGACCCAGTACTTC. Amino acid sequence: CSARVPSGVETQYF.

The chain carries TRBV19 and TRBJ2-3; D remains ambiguous. CDR1 is LNHDA and CDR2 is SQIVND in the germline V gene (reference sequence). Trimming pared 3 bases from V and 6 bases from J, leaving 4 bases between. This CDR3 contains 11 residues. The CDR3 DNA sequence: TGTGCCAGTAGTATTTTGGATACGCAGTATTTT. Translated, it gives CASSILDTQYF.

This chain joins TRBV25-1 and TRBJ2-1; a possible D gene is TRBD1 (6 bases). The germline V and J ends were trimmed by 7 bases and 5 bases, with 15 bases remaining between them. CDR3 length equals 14 residues. Germline CDR1 MGHDK, CDR2 SYGVNS. DNA of the CDR3: TGTGCCAGCACTCACTGGGGGCGACACAATGAGCAGTTCTTC. It is translated as CASTHWGRHNEQFF.

The chain combines TRBV18 with TRBJ2-7; TRBD1 matches 12 bases. The germline V gene has CDR1 KGHSH and CDR2 LQKENI. The CDR3 runs to 17 residues. The V segment lost 2 bases and the J segment 3 bases; nucleotides outside the gene matches: 8. The CDR3 loop reads CASSPGTGGANGYEQYF. As DNA, the CDR3 is TGTGCCAGCTCACCAGGGACAGGGGGCGCGAATGGCTACGAGCAGTACTTC.

The V call is TRBV7-6, the J call TRBJ2-2, with 7 bases fitting TRBD2. V trimming: 4 bases; J trimming: 2 bases; junction bases outside the gene matches: 7. The germline gives CDR1 SGHVS, CDR2 FNYEAQ. The CDR3 runs 16 residues. Here the CDR3 reads CASSSRRGSNTGELFF. CDR3 DNA: TGTGCCAGCAGCTCCAGGCGGGGGTCTAACACCGGGGAGCTGTTTTTT.

The V call is TRBV30, the J call TRBJ1-2; the D is unclear. The CDR3 length is 15 residues. Germline values: CDR1 GTSNPN, CDR2 SVGIG (reference sequence). Trimming cost V 0 bases and J 3 bases, with 14 bases left between them. CDR3 DNA: TGTGCCTGGAGTGTACCGGGGTACGCGGACTATGGCTACACCTTC. It codes for CAWSVPGYADYGYTF.